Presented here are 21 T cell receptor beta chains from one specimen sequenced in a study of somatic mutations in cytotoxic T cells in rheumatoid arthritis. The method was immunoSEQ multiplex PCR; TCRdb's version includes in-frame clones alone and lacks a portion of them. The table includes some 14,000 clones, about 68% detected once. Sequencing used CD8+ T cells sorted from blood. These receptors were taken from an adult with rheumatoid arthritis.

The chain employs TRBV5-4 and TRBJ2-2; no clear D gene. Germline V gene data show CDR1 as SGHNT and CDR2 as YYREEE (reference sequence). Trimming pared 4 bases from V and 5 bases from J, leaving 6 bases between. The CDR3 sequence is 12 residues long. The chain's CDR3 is CASSPETGELFF. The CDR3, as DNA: TGTGCCAGCAGCCCGGAAACCGGGGAGCTGTTTTTT.

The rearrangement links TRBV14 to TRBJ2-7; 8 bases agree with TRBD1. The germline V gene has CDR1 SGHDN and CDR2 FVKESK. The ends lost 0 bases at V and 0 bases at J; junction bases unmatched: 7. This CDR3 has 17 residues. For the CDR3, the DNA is TGTGCCAGCAGCCAAGATGTTTACAGGGGGAACTCCTACGAGCAGTACTTC. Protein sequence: CASSQDVYRGNSYEQYF.

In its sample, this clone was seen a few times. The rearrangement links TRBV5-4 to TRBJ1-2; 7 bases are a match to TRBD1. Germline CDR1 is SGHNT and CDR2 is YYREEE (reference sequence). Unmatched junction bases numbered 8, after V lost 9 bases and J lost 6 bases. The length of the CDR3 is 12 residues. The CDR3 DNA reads TGTGCCATCGAGACAGGGCCAGATGGCTACACCTTC. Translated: CAIETGPDGYTF.

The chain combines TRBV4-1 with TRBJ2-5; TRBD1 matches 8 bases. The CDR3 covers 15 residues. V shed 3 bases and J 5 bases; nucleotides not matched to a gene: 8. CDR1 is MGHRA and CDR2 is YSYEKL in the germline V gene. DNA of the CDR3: TGCGCCAGCAGCCAGGCTTGGGACAGGAGGGAGACCCAGTACTTC. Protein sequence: CASSQAWDRRETQYF.

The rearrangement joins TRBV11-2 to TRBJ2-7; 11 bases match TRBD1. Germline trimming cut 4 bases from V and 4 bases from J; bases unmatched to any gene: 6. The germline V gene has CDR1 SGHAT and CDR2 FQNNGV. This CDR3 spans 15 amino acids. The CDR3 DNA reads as TGTGCCAGCAGCTCCGGGACAGGGGGAGGGTACGAGCAGTACTTC. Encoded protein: CASSSGTGGGYEQYF.

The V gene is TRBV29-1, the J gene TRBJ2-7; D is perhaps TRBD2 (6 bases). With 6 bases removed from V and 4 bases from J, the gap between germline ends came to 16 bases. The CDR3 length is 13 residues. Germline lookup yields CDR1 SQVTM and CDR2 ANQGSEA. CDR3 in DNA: TGCAGCGTCAGACTAGAGGTGGGTTACGAGCAGTACTTC. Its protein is CSVRLEVGYEQYF.

The CDR3 bases are TGTGCCAGCAGCCTTGATAATATGAACACTGAAGCTTTCTTT. This gives the protein CASSLDNMNTEAFF. The chain combines TRBV27 with TRBJ1-1; D unclear. The V gene lost 6 bases and the J gene lost 0 bases, with 11 bases spanning the gap. The germline CDR1 and CDR2 sequences are MNHEY and SMNVEV (reference sequence). The CDR3 is 14 amino acids.

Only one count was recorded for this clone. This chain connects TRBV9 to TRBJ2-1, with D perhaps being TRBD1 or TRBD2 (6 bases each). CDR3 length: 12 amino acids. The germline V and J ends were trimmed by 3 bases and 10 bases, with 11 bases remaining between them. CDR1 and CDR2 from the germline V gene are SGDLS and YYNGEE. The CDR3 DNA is TGTGCCAGCAGCGCAGGCGGGACAGAGCAGTTCTTC. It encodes CASSAGGTEQFF.

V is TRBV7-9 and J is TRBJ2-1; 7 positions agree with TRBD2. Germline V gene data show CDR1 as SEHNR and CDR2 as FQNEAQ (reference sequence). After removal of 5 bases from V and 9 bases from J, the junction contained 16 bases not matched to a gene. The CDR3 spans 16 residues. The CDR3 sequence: CASSPAAGRGIIEQFF. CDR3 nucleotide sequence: TGTGCCAGCAGCCCCGCGGCCGGGCGGGGGATAATTGAGCAGTTCTTC.

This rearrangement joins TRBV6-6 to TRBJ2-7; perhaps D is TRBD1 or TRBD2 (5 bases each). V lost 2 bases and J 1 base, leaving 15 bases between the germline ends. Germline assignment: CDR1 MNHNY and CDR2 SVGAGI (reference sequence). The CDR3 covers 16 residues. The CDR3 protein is CASSYPYRDGSYEQYF. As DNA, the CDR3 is TGTGCCAGCAGTTACCCCTACCGGGACGGATCCTACGAGCAGTACTTC.

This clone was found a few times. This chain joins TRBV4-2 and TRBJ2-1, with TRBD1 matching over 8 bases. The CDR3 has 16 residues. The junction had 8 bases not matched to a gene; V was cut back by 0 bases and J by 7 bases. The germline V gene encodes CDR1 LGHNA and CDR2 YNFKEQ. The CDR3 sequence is CASSQDMVDRGNEQFF. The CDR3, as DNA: TGTGCCAGCAGCCAAGATATGGTCGACAGGGGAAATGAGCAGTTCTTC.

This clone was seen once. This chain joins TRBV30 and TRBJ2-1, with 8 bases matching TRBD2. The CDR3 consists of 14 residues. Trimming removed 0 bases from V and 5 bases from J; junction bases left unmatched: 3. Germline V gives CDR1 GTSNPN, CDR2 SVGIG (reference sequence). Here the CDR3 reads CAWSVSGLDNEQFF. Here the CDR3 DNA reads TGTGCCTGGAGTGTATCGGGACTAGACAATGAGCAGTTCTTC.

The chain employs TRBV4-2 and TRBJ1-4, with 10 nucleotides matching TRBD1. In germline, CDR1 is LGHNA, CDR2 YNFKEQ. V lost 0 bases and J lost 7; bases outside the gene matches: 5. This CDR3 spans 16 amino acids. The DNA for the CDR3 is TGTGCCAGCAGCCAAGAGAAAGGACAGGGGGGTGAAAAACTGTTTTTT. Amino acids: CASSQEKGQGGEKLFF.

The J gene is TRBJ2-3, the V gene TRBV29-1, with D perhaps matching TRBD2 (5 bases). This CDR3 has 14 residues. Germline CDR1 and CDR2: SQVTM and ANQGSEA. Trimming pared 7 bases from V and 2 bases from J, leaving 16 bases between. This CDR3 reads CSAPRGPVTDTQYF. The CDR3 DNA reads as TGCAGCGCCCCCCGCGGGCCCGTCACAGATACGCAGTATTTT.

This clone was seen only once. The CDR3 sequence is CATSSRDRGHEQYF. The CDR3 DNA reads as TGTGCCACCAGCAGCCGGGACAGGGGGCACGAGCAGTACTTC. The chain is built from TRBV15 and TRBJ2-5; 12 positions match TRBD1. The DNA end lines up better with TRBJ2-7; the J call may be wrong. Germline CDR1 is LNHNV and CDR2 is YYDKDF (reference sequence). There are 14 residues in the CDR3.

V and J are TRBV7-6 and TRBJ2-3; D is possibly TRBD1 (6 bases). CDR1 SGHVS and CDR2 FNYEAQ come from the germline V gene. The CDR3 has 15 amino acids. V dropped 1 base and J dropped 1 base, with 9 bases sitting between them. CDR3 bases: TGTGCCAGCAGCTTAGAGGGGGTGGGCACAGATACGCAGTATTTT. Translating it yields CASSLEGVGTDTQYF.

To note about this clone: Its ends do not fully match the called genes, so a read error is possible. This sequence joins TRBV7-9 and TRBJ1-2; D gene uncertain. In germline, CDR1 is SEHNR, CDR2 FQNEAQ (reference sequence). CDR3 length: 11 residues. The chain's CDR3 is CASSLGGLTAF. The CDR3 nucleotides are TGTGCCAGCAGCTTAGGAGGGCTTACTGCCTTC.

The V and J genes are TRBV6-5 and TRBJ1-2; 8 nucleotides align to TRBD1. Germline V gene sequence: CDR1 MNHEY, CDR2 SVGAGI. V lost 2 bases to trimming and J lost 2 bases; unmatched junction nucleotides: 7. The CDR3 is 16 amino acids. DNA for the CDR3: TGTGCCAGCAGTTACCCCCCTTGGACAGGGAACTATGGCTACACCTTC. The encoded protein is CASSYPPWTGNYGYTF.

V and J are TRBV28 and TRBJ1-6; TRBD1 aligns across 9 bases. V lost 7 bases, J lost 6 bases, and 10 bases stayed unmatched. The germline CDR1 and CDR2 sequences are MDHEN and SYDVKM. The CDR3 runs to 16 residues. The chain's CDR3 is CASTLDWDRANSPLHF. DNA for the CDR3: TGTGCCAGCACCCTCGACTGGGACAGGGCTAATTCACCCCTCCACTTT.

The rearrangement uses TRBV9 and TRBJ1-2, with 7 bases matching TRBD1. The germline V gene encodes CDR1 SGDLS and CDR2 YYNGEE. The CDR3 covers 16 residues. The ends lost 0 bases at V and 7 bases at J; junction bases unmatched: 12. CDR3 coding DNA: TGTGCCAGCAGCGTAGCCCCGGAAACAGGGGATCCTGGCTACACCTTC. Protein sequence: CASSVAPETGDPGYTF.

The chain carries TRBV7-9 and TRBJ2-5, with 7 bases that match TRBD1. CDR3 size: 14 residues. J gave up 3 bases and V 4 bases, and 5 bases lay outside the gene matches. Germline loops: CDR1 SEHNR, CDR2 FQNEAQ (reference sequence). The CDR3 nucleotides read TGTGCCAGCAGCTCCCGACAGGGTAAAGAGACCCAGTACTTC. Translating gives CASSSRQGKETQYF.